These 17 T cell receptor beta chains were all obtained from the same sample, sequenced in a study of low-dose radiotherapy and immunotherapy resistance in tumors (dated by TCRdb to between 2021 and 2022). The sequencing machine was an Illumina HiSeq 2500. First-strand cDNA was synthesized using Superscript III and a set of TRAV- and TRBV-specific primers, so that both TCRalpha and TCRbeta chains were covered. TCRs were amplified with Phusion for around 18 PCR cycles using a constant-region primer together with the adapter attached to the V primers. The public reads were reprocessed in TCRdb via fastp at Q25 and MiXCR, keeping in-frame beta chains. All rows with the same CDR3 protein become a single entry with the most common DNA and genes. This sample is represented by 65,000 to 90,000 distinct CDR3 sequences; around 18% of them were singletons. Less than 6% of the sample is held by the ten biggest clonotypes.

This specimen's time point label, per the study, means: before trial treatment. The sequencing here drew on PBMCs, taken before treatment. These receptor sequences come from a male donor with prostate cancer.

This clonotype was recorded a few times. J is TRBJ2-1 and V is TRBV12-3 or TRBV12-4, with D uncertain. The CDR3 sequence is 11 residues long. The V and J ends lost 5 bases and 7 bases respectively, with 6 bases between them. CDR3 residues: CASSGPNEQFF. The DNA for the CDR3 is TGTGCCAGCAGTGGTCCAAATGAGCAGTTCTTC.

This clonotype was observed many times. The chain carries TRBV4-1 and TRBJ1-1; a possible D gene is TRBD1 (6 bases). Trimming took off 4 bases at V and 6 bases at J, with 15 bases between the two ends. From germline, CDR1 is MGHRA and CDR2 YSYEKL. This CDR3 comprises 14 residues. CDR3 coding DNA: TGCGCCAGCAGCCTCCTACAGGGCGGGTCTGAAGCTTTCTTT. Amino acids: CASSLLQGGSEAFF.

The sample holds a few counts of this clonotype. The rearrangement joins TRBV20-1 to TRBJ1-5, with D perhaps TRBD1 (5 bases). V lost 0 bases to trimming and J lost 2 bases, with 11 bases between them. The CDR3 is made up of 15 amino acids. CDR1 DFQATT and CDR2 SNEGSKA come from the germline V gene (reference sequence). The CDR3 bases are TGCAGTGCTAGAGATTTAAGAGGGGGCAATCAGCCCCAGCATTTT. Translating it yields CSARDLRGGNQPQHF.

Details on this clonotype: Given a much more abundant clone one base away, this may be a read error. V and J are TRBV26 and TRBJ2-3; the DNA was not used to check the table's D call, TRBD1. TRBV26 is flagged as a pseudogene. This CDR3 has 16 residues. CDR3 coding DNA: TGTGCCAACAGACCATGGACAGGGGACCAAACAGATACGCAGTATTTT. It is translated as CANRPWTGDQTDTQYF.

This clonotype was recorded at least ten times. The rearrangement joins TRBV6-4 to TRBJ2-1, with 7 bases lining up with TRBD2. Unmatched junction bases numbered 9, after V lost 3 bases and J lost 7 bases. The CDR3 is 15 amino acids. The germline V gene encodes CDR1 MRHNA and CDR2 SNTAGT. DNA of the CDR3: TGTGCCAGCAGTGAGGGGGGGTCCGGGGCAAATGAGCAGTTCTTC. Translation: CASSEGGSGANEQFF.

This clonotype was observed at least ten times. The chain links TRBV19 to TRBJ2-1; 7 positions agree with TRBD2. This CDR3 region has 14 residues. V lost 5 bases and J lost 3; bases outside the gene matches: 4. CDR1 and CDR2 (germline): LNHDA, SQIVND (reference sequence). The DNA of the CDR3 is TGTGCCAGTAGTGCGCGGGGGATCTACAATGAGCAGTTCTTC. It is translated as CASSARGIYNEQFF. Together with reference TRBV19 and TRBJ2-1, the CDR3 gives the full variable domain: DGGITQSPKYLFRKEGQNVTLSCEQNLNHDAMYWYRQDPGQGLRLIYYSQIVNDFQKGDIAEGYSVSREKKESFPLTVTSAQKNPTAFYLCASSARGIYNEQFFGPGTRLTVL.

This clonotype has at least ten counts. This chain links TRBV6-8 with TRBJ2-7; tentative D call: TRBD1 (6 bases). V lost 7 bases to trimming and J lost 2 bases, with 12 bases between them. This CDR3 spans 13 amino acids. Germline CDR1 and CDR2: MNHGY and SAAAGT. CDR3 DNA: TGTGCCAGCACTGGGACACTAACCTACGAGCAGTACTTC. It encodes CASTGTLTYEQYF.

This clonotype was counted ten times or more. The J gene is TRBJ2-3, the V gene TRBV6-1; the D gene is possibly TRBD2 (6 bases). There are 16 residues in the CDR3. Germline-derived CDR1 and CDR2 are MNHNS and SASEGT. Trimming removed 2 bases from V and 3 bases from J, with 15 bases in between. The CDR3 protein is CASSERGGVSTDTQYF. CDR3 DNA: TGTGCCAGCAGTGAACGGGGCGGGGTTTCAACAGATACGCAGTATTTT.

This clonotype was picked up many times. The chain joins TRBV5-1 to TRBJ1-2; tentatively, D is TRBD1 (6 bases). V lost 0 bases and J lost 3, with 12 bases in between. Germline V lookup: CDR1 SGHRS, CDR2 YFSETQ. The CDR3 sequence is 15 residues long. The CDR3 DNA reads as TGCGCCAGCAGCTTGGATCCGGGACAAGACTATGGCTACACCTTC. As protein: CASSLDPGQDYGYTF.

This clonotype came up many times. V usage is TRBV6-2 or TRBV6-3 and J usage is TRBJ2-3; D is perhaps TRBD1 or TRBD2 (5 bases each). The CDR3 is made up of 18 amino acids. The ends were cut back, 0 bases at V and 3 bases at J, with 19 bases in the middle. Germline CDR1 reads MNHEY; CDR2 reads SVGEGT. The CDR3 reads CASSYSYMGEFKTDTQYF. The CDR3 DNA reads TGTGCCAGCAGTTACTCCTACATGGGGGAGTTTAAGACAGATACGCAGTATTTT.

Points on this clonotype: A much larger clone sits a single nucleotide away, making a read error possible. The chain carries TRBV19 and TRBJ2-1; D ambiguous. CDR3 length: 14 residues. Germline loops: CDR1 LNHDA, CDR2 SQIVND (reference sequence). CDR3 in amino acids: CARSMVGPYNEQFF. The CDR3 DNA is TGTGCCAGGAGTATGGTCGGACCCTACAATGAGCAGTTCTTC.

With regard to this clonotype: A far larger clone differs by one base, so this is likely a read error. This chain uses TRBV12-3 or TRBV12-4 with TRBJ2-1; a weak D match, TRBD2 (6 bases). This CDR3 has 16 amino acids. Trimming removed 6 bases at V and 10 bases at J, with 25 bases between. The CDR3 sequence: CASSDVGGSSSYEQFF. Here the CDR3 DNA reads TGTGCCAGCAGCGACGTCGGAGGGTCCAGCTCCTACGAGCAGTTCTTC.

The table lists this clonotype with many counts. The V and J genes are TRBV2 and TRBJ2-2, with TRBD1 matching over 9 bases. CDR1 is SNHLY and CDR2 is FYNNEI in the germline V gene. This CDR3 is built from 15 residues. The junction had 9 bases not matched to a gene; V was cut back by 7 bases and J by 6 bases. This chain's CDR3 is CASNKDRGWSGELFF. CDR3 DNA: TGTGCCAGCAACAAGGACAGGGGATGGTCCGGGGAGCTGTTTTTT.

This clonotype was found many times. This rearrangement joins TRBV2 to TRBJ2-5; the match to TRBD2 covers 12 bases. V was clipped by 5 bases and J by 2 bases; unmatched bases: 12. The CDR3 runs 18 residues. Germline V CDR1 and CDR2: SNHLY, FYNNEI. CDR3 nucleotide sequence: TGTGCCAGCAGTAAATTCGAGACTAGCGGGGGAAATCAAGAGACCCAGTACTTC. Protein: CASSKFETSGGNQETQYF.

There are many counts of this clonotype. This rearrangement joins TRBV27 to TRBJ2-1; D call uncertain. Trimming left V 6 bases short and J 9 bases short, with 15 bases between. Germline CDR1 and CDR2: MNHEY and SMNVEV (reference sequence). The CDR3 spans 13 residues. The CDR3 loop is CASRVTRWGEQFF. The CDR3 DNA sequence: TGTGCCAGCAGGGTAACTCGGTGGGGTGAGCAGTTCTTC.

Many counts were recorded for this clonotype. CDR3 DNA: TGCAGTGCCCAGGGGCAATATGGCAATCAGCCCCAGCATTTT. It encodes CSAQGQYGNQPQHF. The chain couples TRBV20-1 to TRBJ1-5, with a possible D match to TRBD1 (6 bases). Germline assignment: CDR1 DFQATT and CDR2 SNEGSKA (reference sequence). The CDR3 loop spans 14 amino acids. Trimming took 6 bases from V and 2 from J, leaving 14 bases between them.

This clonotype was recorded many times. The chain links TRBV28 to TRBJ2-7; 7 bases are shared with TRBD2. Per germline, CDR1 MDHEN and CDR2 SYDVKM. The V gene end was trimmed by 8 bases and the J gene end by 3 bases; junction bases not matched to a gene: 10. This CDR3 spans 14 amino acids. The CDR3 region has the DNA TGTGCCAGCTGGGGGGGAGTTTCGCACTACGAGCAGTACTTC. It is translated as CASWGGVSHYEQYF.